Listed below are T cell receptor beta chains from one sample, sequenced in a study of T cell repertoires in cytomegalovirus infection. From the reads, TCRdb called clonotypes with MiXCR, one entry per CDR3 protein. The sample has about 330,000 distinct CDR3 sequences, roughly a third seen once. Their recognized antigens are unknown. The specimen was cultured PBMCs, collected from culture after CMV antigen stimulation. All receptors derive from a human donor in good health (CMV status not recorded). Some clones in this sample may be carry-over from other donors' samples. The conserved cysteine and the conserved F or W are not part of the CDR3 here. Each record gives: clone size, J gene, V gene, CDR3 protein. Expanded clones get a size class; other rows say once, few or many, or leave the size out.

>once|TRBJ1-5|TRBV5-8
ASSLTAFSNQPQH
>.|TRBJ1-1|TRBV28
ASSGITTGTVSTEAF
>once|TRBJ2-1|TRBV12-3/TRBV12-4
ASSPEAGATYNEQF
>.|TRBJ2-3|TRBV18
ASPDLHSTDTQY
>.|TRBJ1-1|TRBV7-2
ASSLGGPTEAF
>few|TRBJ1-2|TRBV7-2
ASSAFGYT
>.|TRBJ1-5|TRBV4-3
ASSQEGPGGARNQPQH
>few|TRBJ2-3|TRBV24-1
AVGMGFRTDTQY
>.|TRBJ1-5|TRBV6-2/TRBV6-3
ASSARRGGNQPQH
>.|TRBJ2-4|TRBV30
AWSSAGGNIQY
>.|TRBJ1-4|TRBV19
ASSPRWVLATNEKLF
>few|TRBJ2-3|TRBV10-3
AISPTSGAADTQY
>few|TRBJ2-1|TRBV27
ASGNSGDLFYNEQF
>.|TRBJ2-4|TRBV3-1
ASSQGRQRANIQY
>many|TRBJ2-3|TRBV7-2
ASSLGAGFTDTQY
>.|TRBJ2-3|TRBV29-1
SVEASGGTDTQY
>many|TRBJ2-1|TRBV7-9
ANKTLAGGYNEQF
>few|TRBJ1-1|TRBV24-1
ATRQGSIATEAF
>.|TRBJ2-7|TRBV11-2
ASSLGVSKGDEQY
>.|TRBJ1-1|TRBV19
ASSMIRNTEAF
>few|TRBJ2-3|TRBV4-2
ASSQVVADTQY
>.|TRBJ1-4|TRBV7-9
ASSFGTGFIIGEKLF
>.|TRBJ1-5|TRBV12-3/TRBV12-4
ASSLAVSNQPQH
>.|TRBJ1-2|TRBV27
ASSWTGKGEGYT
>.|TRBJ1-3|TRBV6-6
ASSYPGQGKGLNTIY
>few|TRBJ2-1|TRBV20-1
SARDGRVHEQF
>few|TRBJ2-1|TRBV20-1
SALIGAYNEQF
>.|TRBJ2-1|TRBV28
ASSLADRYNEQF
>.|TRBJ2-1|TRBV20-1
SARDNGRSYNEQF
>.|TRBJ2-1|TRBV24-1
ATSDSRATYNEQF
>many|TRBJ2-1|TRBV7-7
ASSLDSDSYNEQF
>.|TRBJ1-3|TRBV4-1
ASSLPKLGNTIY
>.|TRBJ2-3|TRBV6-2/TRBV6-3
ASSPLGQPTISDTQY
>.|TRBJ1-5|TRBV7-3
ASSLPYQPQH
>.|TRBJ2-3|TRBV7-2
ASSLDLRGGGNTQY
>.|TRBJ1-1|TRBV19
ASSTRQRNTEAF
>.|TRBJ2-1|TRBV4-1
ASSQTRRSYNEQF
>.|TRBJ2-5|TRBV4-3
ASSLSDLRETQY
>.|TRBJ2-1|TRBV20-1
SAGGVNEQF
>.|TRBJ1-2|TRBV2
ASREGQFVTYGYT
>.|TRBJ2-3|TRBV7-6
ASSLARASAEPDTQY
>many|.|TRBV7-2
ASSSGQGTTQY
>few|TRBJ2-1|TRBV24-1
ATSDLGRAGEQF
>few|TRBJ2-1|TRBV6-6
ASSYGLAASLKQF
>.|TRBJ2-5|TRBV12-3/TRBV12-4
ASSFRTGNPEETQY
>.|TRBJ2-5|TRBV11-3
ASSLNHRETQY
>few|TRBJ2-1|TRBV4-1
ASSHKSGTSGYNEQF
>.|TRBJ2-1|TRBV19
ASSPAGGSSYNEQF
>many|TRBJ2-3|TRBV7-6
ASSLRASGSHADTQY